This TCR beta chain was recorded in a study of blood T cell repertoires in COVID-19. CDR3 size: 13 residues. Trimming took off 5 bases at V and 6 bases at J, with 12 bases between the two ends. Germline CDR1 and CDR2: SGHRS and YFSETQ. Profiling relied on immunoSEQ multiplex PCR, and the TCRdb table lists in-frame clones only, not all of them. The sample consists of around 70,000 clones, about 80% of them appearing once. V and J are TRBV5-1 and TRBJ2-1, with D possibly matching TRBD1 (6 bases). The TCR was taken from a man aged 70 or older who had recovered from COVID-19. The material sequenced was peripheral blood. The CDR3 is CASRQGKGNEQFF. For the CDR3, the DNA is TGCGCCAGCAGACAGGGTAAGGGCAATGAGCAGTTCTTC.